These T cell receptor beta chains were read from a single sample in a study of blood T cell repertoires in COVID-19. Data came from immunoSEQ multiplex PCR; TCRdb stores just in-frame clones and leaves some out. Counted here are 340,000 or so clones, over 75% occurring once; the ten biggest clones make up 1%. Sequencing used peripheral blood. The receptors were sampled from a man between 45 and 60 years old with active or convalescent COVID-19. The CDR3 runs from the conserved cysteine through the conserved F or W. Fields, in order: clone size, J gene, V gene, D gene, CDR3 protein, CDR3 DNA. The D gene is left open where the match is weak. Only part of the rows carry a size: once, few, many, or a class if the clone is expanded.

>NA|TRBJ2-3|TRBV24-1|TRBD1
CATSDFGTGASQDTQYF
TGTGCCACCAGTGATTTCGGGACAGGGGCTTCACAGGATACGCAGTATTTT
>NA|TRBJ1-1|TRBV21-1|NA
CASSKVRDRVNTEAFF
TGTGCCAGCAGCAAAGTCCGGGACAGGGTTAACACTGAAGCTTTCTTT
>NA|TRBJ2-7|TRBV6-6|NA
CASSSNYEQYF
TGTGCCAGCAGTTCTAACTACGAGCAGTACTTC
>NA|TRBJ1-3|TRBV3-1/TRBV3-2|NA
CASSQVNSGNTIYF
TGTGCCAGCAGCCAAGTTAACTCTGGAAACACCATATATTTT
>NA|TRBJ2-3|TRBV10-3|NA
CAISTSTDTQYF
TGTGCCATTTCTACCAGCACAGATACGCAGTATTTT
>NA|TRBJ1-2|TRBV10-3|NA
CAISESPRDYGYTF
TGTGCCATCAGTGAGTCGCCGAGAGACTATGGCTACACCTTC
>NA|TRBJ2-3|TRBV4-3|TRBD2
CASRKRGGTDTQYF
TGCGCCAGCAGAAAGCGGGGGGGCACAGATACGCAGTATTTT
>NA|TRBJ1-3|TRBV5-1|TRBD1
CASSSDRGGNTIYF
TGCGCCAGCAGCTCGGACAGGGGTGGAAACACCATATATTTT
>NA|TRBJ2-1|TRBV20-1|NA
CSASGYNEQFF
TGCAGTGCTAGCGGTTACAATGAGCAGTTCTTC
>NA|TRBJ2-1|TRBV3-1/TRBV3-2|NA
CASSQGLANEQFF
TGTGCCAGCAGCCAAGGGCTAGCCAATGAGCAGTTCTTC
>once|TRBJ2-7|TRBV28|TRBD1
CASSLLTGDYEQYF
TGTGCCAGCAGTTTATTGACAGGGGACTACGAGCAGTACTTC
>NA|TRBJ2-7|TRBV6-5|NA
CASSYQGTSYEQYF
TGTGCCAGCAGTTACCAGGGGACCTCCTACGAGCAGTACTTC
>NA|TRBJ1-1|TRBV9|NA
CASSVLSGDTEAFF
TGTGCCAGCAGCGTATTGTCGGGGGACACTGAAGCTTTCTTT
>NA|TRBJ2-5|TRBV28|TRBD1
CASSFVGQGQETQYF
TGTGCCAGCAGTTTCGTAGGACAGGGCCAAGAGACCCAGTACTTC
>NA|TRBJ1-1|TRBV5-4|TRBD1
CASSARTGWNTEAFF
TGTGCCAGCAGCGCAAGGACAGGCTGGAACACTGAAGCTTTCTTT
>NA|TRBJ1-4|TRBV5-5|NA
CASSGRFTNEKLFF
TGTGCCAGCAGCGGCAGGTTTACTAATGAAAAACTGTTTTTT
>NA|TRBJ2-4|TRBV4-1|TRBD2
CASSQGSSGRALAKNIQYF
TGCGCCAGCAGCCAAGGTTCTAGCGGGAGGGCCCTAGCCAAAAACATTCAGTACTTC
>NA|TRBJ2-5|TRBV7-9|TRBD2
CASSFTGGEETQYF
TGTGCCAGCAGCTTTACGGGGGGTGAAGAGACCCAGTACTTC
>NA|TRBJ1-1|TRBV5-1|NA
CASSSGQMNTEAFF
TGCGCCAGCAGCTCCGGACAGATGAACACTGAAGCTTTCTTT
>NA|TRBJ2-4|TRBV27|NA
CASTRKLETPKNIQYF
TGTGCCAGCACCCGCAAATTGGAGACCCCCAAAAACATTCAGTACTTC
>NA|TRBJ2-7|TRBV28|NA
CASSLHGLNSYEQYF
TGTGCCAGCAGTTTACACGGACTGAACTCCTACGAGCAGTACTTC
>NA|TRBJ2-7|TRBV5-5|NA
CASSQQGSSYEQYF
TGTGCCAGCAGCCAGCAGGGGAGCTCCTACGAGCAGTACTTC
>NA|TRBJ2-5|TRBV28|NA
CASSLQGRETQYF
TGTGCCAGCAGTTTACAGGGGCGGGAGACCCAGTACTTC
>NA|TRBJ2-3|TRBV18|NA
CASSLSRTDTQYF
TGTGCCAGCTCACTATCTAGGACAGATACGCAGTATTTT
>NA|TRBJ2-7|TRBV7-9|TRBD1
CASNPGGTYEQYF
TGTGCCAGCAACCCAGGGGGAACCTACGAGCAGTACTTC
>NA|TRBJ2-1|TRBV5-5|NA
CASNSQWGGNEQFF
TGTGCCAGCAACTCCCAATGGGGCGGAAATGAGCAGTTCTTC
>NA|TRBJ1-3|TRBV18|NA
CASSRQTGNTIYF
TGTGCCAGCTCCCGACAGACTGGAAACACCATATATTTT
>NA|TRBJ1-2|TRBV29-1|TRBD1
CSVRDRVGYGYTF
TGCAGCGTCCGGGACAGGGTGGGGTATGGCTACACCTTC
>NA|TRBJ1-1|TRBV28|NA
CASSAIATITAFF
TGTGCCAGCAGTGCTATCGCGACTATTACAGCTTTCTTT
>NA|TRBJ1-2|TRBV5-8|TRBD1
CASSKYGTGGAYGYTF
TGTGCCAGCAGCAAATATGGGACAGGAGGAGCCTATGGCTACACCTTC
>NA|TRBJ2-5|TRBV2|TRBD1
CASRDRAETQYF
TGTGCCAGCAGGGACAGGGCGGAGACCCAGTACTTC
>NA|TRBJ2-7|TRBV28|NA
CASSMTLTGSYEQYF
TGTGCCAGCAGTATGACCCTTACGGGCTCCTACGAGCAGTACTTC
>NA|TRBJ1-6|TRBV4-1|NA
CASSQDQRDRSRNSPLHF
TGCGCCAGCAGCCAAGATCAGCGGGACCGAAGTCGTAATTCACCCCTCCACTTT
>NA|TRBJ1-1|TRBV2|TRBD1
CASRVTGVGPEAFF
TGTGCCAGCAGGGTTACAGGGGTAGGCCCTGAAGCTTTCTTT
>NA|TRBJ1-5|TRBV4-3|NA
CASSQGRQGGQPQHF
TGCGCCAGCAGCCAAGGAAGACAAGGAGGTCAGCCCCAGCATTTT
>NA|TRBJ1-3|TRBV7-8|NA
CASSFGGPGNTIYF
TGTGCCAGCAGCTTCGGGGGGCCCGGAAACACCATATATTTT
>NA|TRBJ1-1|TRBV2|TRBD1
CASRSDRGEGEAFF
TGTGCCAGCAGATCGGACAGGGGAGAGGGGGAGGCTTTCTTT